This record looks at one T cell receptor beta chain sequence and its context. Clones were read by immunoSEQ multiplex PCR, and TCRdb kept only the in-frame ones, dropping some. This sample has 55,000 to 70,000 clones, with around three quarters found just once. The sample comes from a study of blood T cell repertoires in COVID-19. The CDR3 has 14 residues. Germline V gene data show CDR1 as SGHVS and CDR2 as FQNEAQ. Trimming removed 0 bases at V and 4 bases at J, with 9 bases between. The clonotype was recovered from a human donor in a cohort sampled during active COVID-19. Sequenced sample: peripheral blood. The chain employs TRBV7-8 and TRBJ2-5; D is possibly TRBD2 (6 bases). In DNA, the CDR3 is TGTGCCAGCAGCTTAGCGGTGGGGGGAGAGACCCAGTACTTC. Translating gives CASSLAVGGETQYF.